Shown below are 13 T cell receptor beta chains from a single sample sequenced in a study of shared T cell receptors in the human thymus. Sequencing was performed with immunoSEQ multiplex PCR; in TCRdb, only in-frame clones are kept and a portion is missing. This table holds approximately 730,000 clones, roughly 85% found once. This sample was shared with a second study, whose subject was human thymus T cells.

Material for sequencing was thymocytes. The receptors originated from a girl in the first two years of life with a congenital heart defect.

The chain carries TRBV27 and TRBJ1-1; D is possibly TRBD1 (6 bases). The V end was cut by 4 bases, the J end by 1 base, with 10 bases between. The germline V gene encodes CDR1 MNHEY and CDR2 SMNVEV (reference sequence). This CDR3 has 14 residues. The CDR3 region has the DNA TGTGCCAGCAGTTCCTCCAGGGGGAACACTGAAGCTTTCTTT. Its translation: CASSSSRGNTEAFF.

This chain connects TRBV7-9 to TRBJ1-2, with TRBD1 as a possible D gene (6 bases). V lost 7 bases to trimming and J lost 9 bases, with 18 bases between them. Germline V gene lookup returns CDR1 SEHNR and CDR2 FQNEAQ (reference sequence). The CDR3 loop spans 13 amino acids. As DNA, the CDR3 is TGTGCCAGCATCCCGCGGCAGGGGACGAGCTACACCTTC. Residues: CASIPRQGTSYTF.

The chain carries TRBV28 and TRBJ1-5; D gene ambiguous. Trimming removed 2 bases from V and 5 bases from J, with 13 bases in between. Germline V CDR1 and CDR2: MDHEN, SYDVKM. This CDR3 spans 15 amino acids. CDR3 bases: TGTGCCAGCAGTTTACTGGCAGGCCCGCATCAGCCCCAGCATTTT. Its translation: CASSLLAGPHQPQHF.

This clone occurred a few times. The rearrangement joins TRBV4-3 to TRBJ1-1, with D possibly TRBD1 on 6 matching bases. This CDR3 region has 16 residues. The V end was cut by 0 bases, the J end by 4 bases, with 15 bases between. Germline V lookup: CDR1 LGHNA, CDR2 YSLEER. The CDR3: CASSQDRTAGFTEAFF. CDR3 bases: TGCGCCAGCAGCCAAGATCGGACAGCCGGTTTCACTGAAGCTTTCTTT.

This chain joins TRBV5-4 and TRBJ1-2; D not resolved. There are 14 residues in the CDR3. Deletions cut 5 bases from V and 6 bases from J, with 17 bases between. CDR1 and CDR2 from the germline V gene are SGHNT and YYREEE (reference sequence). The CDR3, as DNA: TGTGCCAGCAGGGACGTCGTCGAGGGTGATGGCTACACCTTC. Translating gives CASRDVVEGDGYTF.

For the CDR3, the DNA is TGTGCCAGCAGCCGAACGGGATCCTCTACAGATACGCAGTATTTT. Its translation: CASSRTGSSTDTQYF. The genes are TRBV27 and TRBJ2-3, with TRBD2 as a possible D gene (5 bases). Germline V lookup: CDR1 MNHEY, CDR2 SMNVEV (reference sequence). The germline V and J ends were trimmed by 6 bases and 3 bases, with 16 bases remaining between them. The CDR3 totals 15 residues.

The V call is TRBV6-1, the J call TRBJ1-1; no definite D call. CDR1 MNHNS and CDR2 SASEGT come from the germline V gene. The V end was cut by 0 bases, the J end by 0 bases, with 11 bases between. The CDR3 has 16 residues. CDR3 loop: CASSEARNGMNTEAFF. CDR3 nucleotide sequence: TGTGCCAGCAGTGAAGCGCGGAACGGAATGAACACTGAAGCTTTCTTT.

A note on this clone: One end of the junction is discordant with germline, which a read error may explain. The genes are TRBV4-3 and TRBJ2-3, with D perhaps matching TRBD2 (5 bases). The germline gives CDR1 LGHNA, CDR2 YSLEER. The CDR3 spans 14 residues. The CDR3 nucleotides read TGCGCCAGCAGCCAAACTTCCGACGGAGGCACGCGGTATTTT. This sequence encodes CASSQTSDGGTRYF.

The chain carries TRBV6-6 and TRBJ1-2; tentatively, D is TRBD1 (5 bases). The germline V gene encodes CDR1 MNHNY and CDR2 SVGAGI (reference sequence). V gave up 6 bases and J gave up 0 bases, with 11 bases separating them. The CDR3 is made up of 14 amino acids. The CDR3 DNA follows: TGTGCCAGCAGCTCAGACAGCGCTAACTATGGCTACACCTTC. Its protein product is CASSSDSANYGYTF.

This clone was seen only once. This chain joins TRBV7-8 and TRBJ2-1; 11 bases map to TRBD2. The CDR3 spans 16 residues. CDR1 is SGHVS, CDR2 FQNEAQ, per germline. V shed 5 bases and J 3 bases; nucleotides not matched to a gene: 6. For the CDR3, the DNA is TGTGCCAGCAGCCCACCTGGACTAGCGGGCTACAATGAGCAGTTCTTC. This sequence encodes CASSPPGLAGYNEQFF.

V usage is TRBV6-1 and J usage is TRBJ1-2, with TRBD1 matching 8 bases. Germline trimming cut 4 bases from V and 7 bases from J; bases unmatched to any gene: 8. Germline V gene sequence: CDR1 MNHNS, CDR2 SASEGT. This CDR3 comprises 14 residues. CDR3 in DNA: TGTGCCAGCAGTGGAATTCGAGGACAGGGTGGCTACACCTTC. Its translation is CASSGIRGQGGYTF.

This clone has just a few counts. The chain employs TRBV2 and TRBJ1-2; 9 bases are shared with TRBD1. Germline values: CDR1 SNHLY, CDR2 FYNNEI. The CDR3 covers 18 residues. V shed 3 bases and J 3 bases; nucleotides not matched to a gene: 14. This chain's CDR3 is CASSDQQGATKAHYGYTF. The CDR3 DNA follows: TGTGCCAGCAGTGATCAACAGGGGGCGACGAAGGCGCACTATGGCTACACCTTC.

This clone was counted once. The rearrangement uses TRBV9 and TRBJ2-7, with 9 positions matching TRBD2. This CDR3 region has 18 residues. Germline CDR1 reads SGDLS; CDR2 reads YYNGEE. Trimming removed 4 bases from V and 0 bases from J; junction bases left unmatched: 14. CDR3 nucleotide sequence: TGTGCCAGCAGCCCACAGGTGTCGGCTAGCGGGGACTCCTACGAGCAGTACTTC. Translation gives CASSPQVSASGDSYEQYF.